This T cell receptor (beta chain) was identified in a study of response to subunit inactivated influenza vaccine. Germline V CDR1 and CDR2: MNHNS, SASEGT. Trimming pared 8 bases from V and 2 bases from J, leaving 28 bases between. This CDR3 comprises 18 residues. This clonotype is a singleton in its sample. TCRdb ran MiXCR on the RT-PCR reads and lists one entry per CDR3 protein. The sample gives some 550,000 distinct CDR3 sequences, roughly 25% of which show up once; under 3.5% is in the top ten. In addition, the sample was reused for a study of T cells expressing NK-cell markers. That study adds: Beta-chain TCR cDNA was generated via 5'RACE template switching with UMIs. The authors derived TCR beta repertoires from sorted CD3+CD56+NKG2C+, CD3+CD56+NKG2C- and CD3+CD56-NKG2C+ T cells. With respect to HCMV, most of the eight sequenced donors were seropositive, and one was seronegative. Dominant NKG2C+ clonotypes in about six donors made up roughly 1.0-7.0% of CD8+ T cells.

V gene TRBV6-1 combines with J gene TRBJ2-7; possible D gene TRBD2, 5 bases. Sequenced here: CD4+ T cells sorted from PBMCs, sampled about 13 days after vaccination. The clonotype was recovered from a man aged 50-60 years who received an inactivated influenza vaccine. The CDR3 loop reads CASSIRVSGGGLTYEQYF. The CDR3 DNA reads as TGTGCCAGCTCGATAAGGGTATCTGGCGGAGGCTTAACCTACGAGCAGTACTTC.